This T cell receptor (beta chain) was retrieved from a study of blood T cell repertoires in COVID-19. Per germline, CDR1 SGHRS and CDR2 YFSETQ. V dropped 2 bases and J dropped 9 bases, with 15 bases sitting between them. The CDR3 is 14 residues long. Method: immunoSEQ multiplex PCR; TCRdb's copy keeps in-frame clones and lacks some. The sample lists about 200,000 clones, approximately 86% seen once, with roughly 4% in the top ten. The rearrangement joins TRBV5-1 to TRBJ1-5, with a weak D call TRBD1 (6 bases). The TCR comes from a woman in her thirties who had been exposed to COVID-19. Material: PBMCs or T cells enriched from blood (not recorded which). CDR3 nucleotide sequence: TGCGCCAGCAGCTTTAACAGGGCCCGGGGGCCCCAGCATTTT. Its translation is CASSFNRARGPQHF.